Shown below are 29 T cell receptor beta chains from a single sample sequenced in a study of T-cell memory formation after mild COVID-19. Via MiXCR, TCRdb re-called the 5' RACE reads, giving one row per CDR3 protein. This table holds about 320,000 distinct CDR3 sequences, more than 13% found once. Sequenced: PBMCs or a T cell subset sorted from them (not recorded which). The receptor source for this set is a man between 18 and 29 years old who had mild COVID-19 (a few samples of this study predate the infection). Cell type and time point are not known.

This clonotype was found a few times. The rearrangement joins TRBV29-1 to TRBJ1-2; 7 bases map to TRBD1. Germline CDR1 SQVTM, CDR2 ANQGSEA. The CDR3 has 14 residues. Losses at the gene ends were 6 bases for V and 8 bases for J; bases not matched to a gene: 15. The CDR3 is CSVGTDPSRPGYTF. DNA of the CDR3: TGCAGCGTCGGGACAGACCCAAGCCGGCCCGGCTACACCTTC.

This clonotype was found a few times. This chain links TRBV28 with TRBJ2-7, with D perhaps TRBD1 or TRBD2 (5 bases each). CDR1 is MDHEN and CDR2 is SYDVKM in the germline V gene. The CDR3 runs 17 residues. The germline V and J ends were trimmed by 2 bases and 1 base, with 18 bases remaining between them. This CDR3 is CASSLVGRDRRSYEQYV. The CDR3 DNA follows: TGTGCCAGCAGTTTAGTTGGACGGGACCGAAGGTCCTACGAGCAGTACGTC.

V and J are TRBV24-1 and TRBJ2-2; D is unclear. Trimming took off 5 bases at V and 4 bases at J, with 4 bases between the two ends. The CDR3 is 12 residues long. Germline V gene sequence: CDR1 KGHDR, CDR2 SFDVKD. CDR3 nucleotide sequence: TGTGCCACCAGTGTCTTCACCGGGGAGCTGTTTTTT. Translation: CATSVFTGELFF.

This clonotype was seen only a few times. The CDR3 region is CAISDWGESYEQYF. DNA for the CDR3: TGTGCCATCAGTGATTGGGGGGAAAGCTACGAGCAGTACTTC. The V gene is TRBV10-3, the J gene TRBJ2-7, with a tentative D call TRBD2 (6 bases). Germline V gene data show CDR1 as ENHRY and CDR2 as SYGVKD. The CDR3 loop spans 14 amino acids. V was trimmed by 3 bases and J by 3 bases, leaving 12 bases between them.

The chain couples TRBV4-3 to TRBJ2-1, with D possibly TRBD2 on 6 matching bases. V dropped 1 base and J dropped 5 bases, with 9 bases sitting between them. The CDR3 sequence is 14 residues long. The germline V gene encodes CDR1 LGHNA and CDR2 YSLEER. CDR3 in DNA: TGCGCCAGCAGCCAAGCTGCGGGGAACAATGAGCAGTTCTTC. Translation: CASSQAAGNNEQFF.

The table lists this clonotype with a few counts. The chain links TRBV28 to TRBJ2-5, with 9 bases that match TRBD2. Losses at the gene ends were 6 bases for V and 3 bases for J; bases not matched to a gene: 11. Per germline, CDR1 MDHEN and CDR2 SYDVKM. CDR3 length equals 16 residues. CDR3 bases: TGTGCCAGCAGGAGACTTAGGGCTAGCGGGGAAGAGACCCAGTACTTC. This translates into CASRRLRASGEETQYF.

This clonotype has more than one count but fewer than ten. The chain uses TRBV20-1 and TRBJ2-3; D possibly matches TRBD1 or TRBD2 (6 bases each). CDR3 size: 15 residues. Germline V gene lookup returns CDR1 DFQATT and CDR2 SNEGSKA (reference sequence). Trimming stripped 1 base from V and 2 bases from J, with 13 bases between. The chain's CDR3 is CSARGRGGYTDTQYF. The CDR3 DNA is TGCAGTGCTAGAGGGCGAGGGGGGTACACAGATACGCAGTATTTT.

In its sample, this clonotype was seen a few times. This chain uses TRBV20-1 with TRBJ2-2, with 12 bases identical to TRBD1. CDR3 size: 16 residues. The J segment lost 7 bases and the V segment lost 1 base, leaving 7 bases of the junction unmatched. The V gene's germline CDR1 is DFQATT and CDR2 SNEGSKA (reference sequence). CDR3 protein: CSARAGGTGGHGELFF. For the CDR3, the DNA is TGCAGTGCTAGAGCTGGAGGGACAGGGGGCCACGGGGAGCTGTTTTTT.

This clonotype was seen a few times. V and J are TRBV9 and TRBJ2-1; 10 positions match TRBD2. Germline loops: CDR1 SGDLS, CDR2 YYNGEE. The junction had 11 bases not matched to a gene; V was cut back by 3 bases and J by 8 bases. This CDR3 is built from 16 residues. DNA for the CDR3: TGTGCCAGCAGCGCCTCCGGGACTAGCGTTTACGATGAGCAGTTCTTC. Amino acids: CASSASGTSVYDEQFF. The variable domain in full, with the rest retrieved from reference TRBV9 and TRBJ2-1, is DSGVTQTPKHLITATGQRVTLRCSPRSGDLSVYWYQQSLDQGLQFLIQYYNGEERAKGNILERFSAQQFPDLHSELNLSSLELGDSALYFCASSASGTSVYDEQFFGPGTRLTVL.

The rearrangement joins TRBV5-4 to TRBJ2-5; D is unclear. CDR3 length: 13 residues. V shed 1 base and J shed 5 bases, with 9 bases lying between them. Germline V gene lookup returns CDR1 SGHNT and CDR2 YYREEE (reference sequence). In DNA form, the CDR3 reads TGTGCCAGCAGCTTGCCCTTCTTGGAGACCCAGTACTTC. It yields the protein CASSLPFLETQYF.

In this sample, this clonotype turned up a few times. This chain joins TRBV11-2 and TRBJ2-1; D gene ambiguous. In germline, CDR1 is SGHAT, CDR2 FQNNGV. The length of the CDR3 is 13 residues. V shed 4 bases and J shed 7 bases, with 11 bases lying between them. CDR3 sequence reads: CASSSETGNEQFF. In nucleotides, the CDR3 is TGTGCCAGCAGCTCTGAGACTGGGAATGAGCAGTTCTTC. Full variable domain (outside the CDR3, taken from reference TRBV11-2 and TRBJ2-1): EAGVAQSPRYKIIEKRQSVAFWCNPISGHATLYWYQQILGQGPKLLIQFQNNGVVDDSQLPKDRFSAERLKGVDSTLKIQPAKLEDSAVYLCASSSETGNEQFFGPGTRLTVL.

The chain uses TRBV16 and TRBJ1-1; D remains ambiguous. The V end lost 2 bases, the J end lost 4 bases, and 11 bases lay between the germline ends. Germline CDR1 reads KGHSY; CDR2 reads FQNENV. The CDR3 runs to 14 residues. The CDR3 spells CASSQGDAGTEAFF. CDR3 bases: TGTGCCAGCAGCCAAGGGGATGCGGGCACTGAAGCTTTCTTT.

There are many counts of this clonotype. The J gene is TRBJ2-7, the V gene TRBV10-1; no firm D call. The CDR3 loop spans 12 amino acids. Germline assignment: CDR1 WNHNN and CDR2 SYGVQD (reference sequence). Trimming left V 0 bases short and J 4 bases short, with 4 bases between. CDR3 protein: CASSESGYEQYF. The CDR3 coding sequence is TGCGCCAGCAGTGAGTCGGGGTACGAGCAGTACTTC.

A few counts support this clonotype. The genes are TRBV6-5 and TRBJ1-6, with 7 bases matching TRBD1. V dropped 0 bases and J dropped 14; count of bases not matched to a gene: 7. CDR3 length equals 14 residues. In germline, CDR1 is MNHEY, CDR2 SVGAGI. This CDR3 reads CASSYSTGPRSLHF. The DNA of the CDR3 is TGTGCCAGCAGTTACTCGACAGGGCCCCGCTCCCTCCACTTT.

The chain combines TRBV25-1 with TRBJ2-7; D call uncertain. Trimming pared 4 bases from V and 4 bases from J, leaving 14 bases between. In germline, CDR1 is MGHDK, CDR2 SYGVNS. The CDR3 contains 14 residues. Written as DNA, the CDR3 is TGTGCCAGCAGTGGGATACGGTCTCCTTACGAGCAGTACTTC. Translated: CASSGIRSPYEQYF.

The chain recombines TRBV6-2 or TRBV6-3 with TRBJ2-5, with D uncertain. Trimming took off 6 bases at V and 3 bases at J, with 8 bases between the two ends. Per the germline V gene, CDR1 is MNHEY and CDR2 is SVGEGT. The CDR3 is 12 amino acids. The CDR3 nucleotides read TGTGCCAGCAGAGAACGGGAAGAGACCCAGTACTTC. Translation gives CASREREETQYF.

This clonotype was seen only a few times. The V call is TRBV4-2, the J call TRBJ2-1; perhaps TRBD2 as D (5 bases). This CDR3 spans 17 amino acids. Trimming stripped 0 bases from V and 2 bases from J, with 14 bases between. Per germline, CDR1 LGHNA and CDR2 YNFKEQ. The CDR3 here is CASSQEGSRPPYNEQFF. CDR3 sequence (DNA): TGTGCCAGCAGCCAAGAGGGGAGCCGACCCCCCTACAATGAGCAGTTCTTC.

This clonotype was observed at least ten times. V gene TRBV6-6 combines with J gene TRBJ2-3; 8 positions agree with TRBD2. Germline-derived CDR1 and CDR2 are MNHNY and SVGAGI (reference sequence). The CDR3 is 15 residues long. Unmatched junction bases numbered 7, after V lost 5 bases and J lost 3 bases. The CDR3 protein is CASSEGGGPTDTQYF. The CDR3 bases are TGTGCCAGCAGTGAAGGCGGGGGGCCAACAGATACGCAGTATTTT.

The rearrangement uses TRBV6-5 and TRBJ1-5; 7 nucleotides align to TRBD1. Germline V CDR1 and CDR2: MNHEY, SVGAGI. CDR3 length: 15 residues. After removal of 6 bases from V and 5 bases from J, the junction contained 10 bases not matched to a gene. The CDR3 coding sequence is TGTGCCAGCAGGGAAAACCGGGACAGTTATCAGCCCCAGCATTTT. This encodes CASRENRDSYQPQHF.

The chain combines TRBV7-6 with TRBJ2-7; D gene unclear. The CDR3 has 14 residues. The V gene lost 1 base and the J gene lost 2 bases, with 9 bases spanning the gap. CDR1 is SGHVS, CDR2 FNYEAQ, per germline. CDR3 bases: TGTGCCAGCAGCTTAGACCACTCCACCTACGAGCAGTACTTC. This translates into CASSLDHSTYEQYF.

This clonotype was detected ten times or more. The chain is built from TRBV7-9 and TRBJ2-3; D may match TRBD1 or TRBD2 (5 bases each). CDR1 and CDR2 (germline): SEHNR, FQNEAQ (reference sequence). The CDR3 loop spans 15 amino acids. With 7 bases removed from V and 6 bases from J, the gap between germline ends came to 20 bases. CDR3 nucleotide sequence: TGTGCCAGCATCCCCGCCGCCTCGGGGCGGGATACGCAGTATTTT. It specifies CASIPAASGRDTQYF. The full variable domain, completed using reference TRBV7-9 and TRBJ2-3, is DTGVSQNPRHKITKRGQNVTFRCDPISEHNRLYWYRQTLGQGPEFLTYFQNEAQLEKSRLLSDRFSAERPKGSFSTLEIQRTEQGDSAMYLCASIPAASGRDTQYFGPGTRLTVL.

This clonotype was observed at least ten times. The rearrangement uses TRBV29-1 and TRBJ1-1; no reliable D call. V was pared by 7 bases and J by 4 bases, with 10 bases between. Germline CDR1 and CDR2: SQVTM and ANQGSEA. The CDR3 is 11 residues long. This chain's CDR3 is CSALILTEAFF. DNA of the CDR3: TGCAGCGCCCTTATCCTCACTGAAGCTTTCTTT. Drawing the rest from reference TRBV29-1 and TRBJ1-1, the complete variable domain is SAVISQKPSRDICQRGTSLTIQCQVDSQVTMMFWYRQQPGQSLTLIATANQGSEATYESGFVIDKFPISRPNLTFSTLTVSNMSPEDSSIYLCSALILTEAFFGQGTRLTVV.

A word on this clonotype: Because it lacks the conserved phenylalanine or tryptophan at the end, this CDR3 is likely a read error. This chain's CDR3 is CSAGGQGGLYEQYS. The CDR3, as DNA: TGCAGCGCCGGGGGACAGGGGGGTTTATACGAGCAGTACTCC. This sequence joins TRBV29-1 and TRBJ2-7; 11 nucleotides align to TRBD1. This CDR3 contains 14 residues. Germline trimming cut 7 bases from V and 4 bases from J; bases unmatched to any gene: 9. Germline-derived CDR1 and CDR2 are SQVTM and ANQGSEA.

The genes are TRBV4-3 and TRBJ1-2; 7 bases line up with TRBD1. V dropped 1 base and J dropped 1; count of bases not matched to a gene: 12. This CDR3 spans 18 amino acids. Germline V gene data show CDR1 as LGHNA and CDR2 as YSLEER. The CDR3 here is CASSQGQGTRLINYGYTF. CDR3 nucleotides: TGCGCCAGCAGCCAAGGACAGGGTACCAGGTTAATTAACTATGGCTACACCTTC.

The J gene is TRBJ2-1, the V gene TRBV7-9; D is ambiguous. Trimming left V 5 bases short and J 7 bases short, with 9 bases between. The CDR3 length is 12 residues. Per the germline V gene, CDR1 is SEHNR and CDR2 is FQNEAQ (reference sequence). This CDR3 reads CASSPFGNEQFF. The CDR3 nucleotides read TGTGCCAGCAGCCCCTTTGGGAATGAGCAGTTCTTC.

The chain combines TRBV19 with TRBJ2-1; D remains unclear. Germline V CDR1 and CDR2: LNHDA, SQIVND (reference sequence). The CDR3 contains 13 residues. V shed 1 base and J shed 7 bases, with 8 bases lying between them. For the CDR3, the DNA is TGTGCCAGTAGTATAGGATTAAGAAATGAGCAGTTCTTC. Its translation: CASSIGLRNEQFF.

CDR3 nucleotides: TGTGCCACGGGACAGGGGGGGAATCAGCCCCAGCATTTT. As protein: CATGQGGNQPQHF. V and J are TRBV2 and TRBJ1-5, with 11 bases matching TRBD1. The V gene's germline CDR1 is SNHLY and CDR2 FYNNEI. The CDR3 runs to 13 residues. J gave up 4 bases and V 10 bases, and 3 bases lay outside the gene matches. Variable domain in full (rest from reference TRBV2 and TRBJ1-5): EPEVTQTPSHQVTQMGQEVILRCVPISNHLYFYWYRQILGQKVEFLVSFYNNEISEKSEIFDDQFSVERPDGSNFTLKIRSTKLEDSAMYFCATGQGGNQPQHFGDGTRLSIL.

The chain combines TRBV4-3 with TRBJ2-5; TRBD2 might be the D (6 bases). There are 15 residues in the CDR3. Looked up from germline, CDR1 is LGHNA and CDR2 is YSLEER. The V end lost 3 bases, the J end lost 1 base, and 12 bases lay between the germline ends. CDR3: CASSHRSGPQETQYF. The CDR3 DNA is TGCGCCAGCAGCCACCGTAGCGGACCCCAAGAGACCCAGTACTTC.

This clonotype was observed a few times. The chain uses TRBV27 and TRBJ1-1, with TRBD1 identical over 7 bases. CDR1 is MNHEY and CDR2 is SMNVEV in the germline V gene (reference sequence). With 5 bases clipped from V and 0 bases from J, the junction kept 9 bases outside the gene matches. The CDR3 sequence is 16 residues long. The CDR3 DNA sequence: TGTGCCAGCAGTCCCGACAGGGAACCCATGAACACTGAAGCTTTCTTT. Protein sequence: CASSPDREPMNTEAFF.